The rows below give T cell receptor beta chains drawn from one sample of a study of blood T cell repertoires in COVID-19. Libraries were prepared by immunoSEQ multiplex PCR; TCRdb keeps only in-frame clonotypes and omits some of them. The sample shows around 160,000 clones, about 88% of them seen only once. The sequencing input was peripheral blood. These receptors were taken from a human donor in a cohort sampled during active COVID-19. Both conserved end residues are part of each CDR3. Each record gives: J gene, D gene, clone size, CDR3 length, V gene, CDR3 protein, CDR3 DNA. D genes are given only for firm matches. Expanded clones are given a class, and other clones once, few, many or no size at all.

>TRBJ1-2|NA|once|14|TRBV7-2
CASSAYLEVDGYTF
TGTGCCAGCAGCGCGTACCTCGAGGTGGATGGCTACACCTTC
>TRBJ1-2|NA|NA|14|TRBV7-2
CASSSRGNGLGYTF
TGTGCCAGCAGCAGTAGAGGGAATGGGCTCGGCTACACCTTC
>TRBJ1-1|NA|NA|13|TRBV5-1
CASSAGGNTEAFF
TGCGCCAGCAGCGCGGGAGGGAACACTGAAGCTTTCTTT
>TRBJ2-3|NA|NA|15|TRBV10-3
CAIRGTGVGTDTQYF
TGTGCCATCCGAGGGACTGGGGTAGGCACAGATACGCAGTATTTT
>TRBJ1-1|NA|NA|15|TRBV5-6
CASSPFGDPNTEAFF
TGTGCCAGCAGCCCTTTCGGGGATCCGAACACTGAAGCTTTCTTT
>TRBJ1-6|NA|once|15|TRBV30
CAWSGKSSYNSPLHF
TGTGCCTGGAGTGGAAAGAGCTCCTATAATTCACCCCTCCACTTT
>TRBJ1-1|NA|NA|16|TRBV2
CASRREGRRQNTEAFF
TGTGCCAGCAGGCGGGAGGGGCGGCGACAGAACACTGAAGCTTTCTTT
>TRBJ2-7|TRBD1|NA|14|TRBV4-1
CASSRTQGFYEQYF
TGCGCCAGCAGCCGAACACAGGGGTTCTACGAGCAGTACTTC
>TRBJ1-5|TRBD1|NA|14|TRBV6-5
CASSPGQINQPQHF
TGTGCCAGCAGCCCGGGACAGATCAATCAGCCCCAGCATTTT
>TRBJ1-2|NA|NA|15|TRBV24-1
CATSDFYRGRYGYTF
TGTGCCACCAGTGATTTTTACCGGGGAAGGTATGGCTACACCTTC